A single sample is the source of the 29 T cell receptor beta chains below, sequenced in a study of blood T cells in healthy people across ages. A sample-barcoded 5' primer and a J-beta primer mix were used in a second PCR of about 7 to 12 cycles. TCRdb processed the 5' RACE reads anew with MiXCR; each CDR3 protein has one entry. The sample lists approximately 810,000 distinct CDR3 sequences, 29% seen once, with 15% to 20% in the top ten. Sequences were obtained from blood. The receptors here all came from an elderly woman in good health.

About this clonotype itself: A much more abundant neighbour one base away suggests this may be a read error. This chain connects TRBV7-9 to TRBJ2-5, with 7 bases identical to TRBD2. This CDR3 has 16 residues. Trimming at V came to 7 bases and at J to 1 base, leaving 12 bases not matched to a gene. Germline CDR1 and CDR2: SEHNR and FQNEAQ (reference sequence). The DNA of the CDR3 is TGTGCCAGCAACCACAAAAGAGCGGGGCTCCAAGAGACCCAGTACTTC. Amino acids: CASNHKRAGLQETQYF.

This clonotype was seen more than once but under ten times. The chain employs TRBV28 and TRBJ2-3; D may be TRBD1 (5 bases). Trimming removed 3 bases at V and 7 bases at J, with 8 bases between. The germline V gene encodes CDR1 MDHEN and CDR2 SYDVKM. The CDR3 consists of 12 residues. CDR3 sequence: CASSLGRYTQYF. The CDR3 DNA is TGTGCCAGCAGTTTGGGGCGGTATACGCAGTATTTT. The full variable domain, rest sourced from reference TRBV28 and TRBJ2-3, is DVKVTQSSRYLVKRTGEKVFLECVQDMDHENMFWYRQDPGLGLRLIYFSYDVKMKEKGDIPEGYSVSREKKERFSLILESASTNQTSMYLCASSLGRYTQYFGPGTRLTVL.

The V gene is TRBV28, the J gene TRBJ1-1; possible D gene TRBD1, 6 bases. The CDR3 contains 14 residues. The V end was cut by 2 bases, the J end by 4 bases, with 11 bases between. From germline, CDR1 is MDHEN and CDR2 SYDVKM. The CDR3 DNA reads as TGTGCCAGCAGTTTAAGGGGGGCCTTCACTGAAGCTTTCTTT. Its protein is CASSLRGAFTEAFF.

In this sample, this clonotype turned up once. The junction and the germline gene differ at one end; a read error may be behind it. V usage is TRBV20-1 and J usage is TRBJ1-6, with 7 bases fitting TRBD1. The CDR3 has 17 residues. In germline, CDR1 is DFQATT, CDR2 SNEGSKA (reference sequence). CDR3 protein: CSVMRGRTSSYSSPLHF. Here the CDR3 DNA reads TGCAGTGTTATGAGGGGGCGTACGAGCTCCTATAGTTCACCCCTCCACTTT.

This clonotype was counted only a few times. This rearrangement joins TRBV3-1 to TRBJ1-1; D is undetermined. From germline, CDR1 is LGHDT and CDR2 YNNKEL (reference sequence). The CDR3 contains 14 residues. V lost 4 bases to trimming and J lost 5 bases, with 14 bases between them. DNA for the CDR3: TGTGCCAGCAGCCTATCGGGAGGGAAGACTGAAGCTTTCTTT. Amino acid sequence: CASSLSGGKTEAFF.

This clonotype was detected many times. CDR3 residues: CASSQSLGGANVLTF. In nucleotides, the CDR3 is TGTGCCAGCAGCCAGAGCTTAGGTGGGGCCAACGTCCTGACTTTC. This chain joins TRBV6-2 or TRBV6-3 and TRBJ2-6; D is unclear. Trimming pared 6 bases from V and 3 bases from J, leaving 12 bases between. Germline assignment: CDR1 MNHEY and CDR2 SVGEGT. This CDR3 has 15 residues.

This clonotype was picked up many times. The CDR3 DNA follows: TGTGCCAGCTCACCACGGTCGACAGGGGGCAATGAGCAGTTCTTC. Translation: CASSPRSTGGNEQFF. The chain links TRBV18 to TRBJ2-1; 9 bases map to TRBD1. Germline V lookup: CDR1 KGHSH, CDR2 LQKENI. The length of the CDR3 is 15 residues. The V and J ends lost 1 base and 6 bases, in that order; junction bases with no gene match: 4. The full variable domain, rest sourced from reference TRBV18 and TRBJ2-1, is NAGVMQNPRHLVRRRGQEARLRCSPMKGHSHVYWYRQLPEEGLKFMVYLQKENIIDESGMPKERFSAEFPKEGPSILRIQQVVRGDSAAYFCASSPRSTGGNEQFFGPGTRLTVL.

This clonotype was seen more than once but under ten times. The chain is built from TRBV2 and TRBJ1-2; maybe TRBD1 (6 bases). V was pared by 5 bases and J by 5 bases, with 18 bases between. The CDR3 has 15 amino acids. Germline V gene lookup returns CDR1 SNHLY and CDR2 FYNNEI. CDR3 in DNA: TGTGCCAGCAGTAATACAGGGACTCTGGGGTATGGCTACACCTTC. This translates into CASSNTGTLGYGYTF.

This clonotype was counted many times. CDR3 nucleotide sequence: TGTGCCAGCAGCTTATATCAGGGGGCCAAAAACATTCAGTACTTC. Protein product: CASSLYQGAKNIQYF. This rearrangement joins TRBV5-5 to TRBJ2-4, with a possible D match to TRBD1 (6 bases). Germline V gives CDR1 SGHKS, CDR2 YYEKEE (reference sequence). This CDR3 region has 15 residues. Trimming cost V 2 bases and J 1 base, with 10 bases left between them.

This clonotype came up a few times. The chain recombines TRBV5-1 with TRBJ1-5; D call uncertain. Germline-derived CDR1 and CDR2 are SGHRS and YFSETQ. The CDR3 spans 15 residues. V gave up 5 bases and J gave up 1 base, with 13 bases separating them. CDR3 nucleotides: TGCGCCAGCAGTGTGAGCCCTGGGAGCAATCAGCCCCAGCATTTT. This translates into CASSVSPGSNQPQHF.

This chain connects TRBV24-1 to TRBJ2-1; D is perhaps TRBD1 (5 bases). Trimming pared 2 bases from V and 4 bases from J, leaving 14 bases between. This CDR3 region has 16 residues. CDR1 is KGHDR, CDR2 SFDVKD, per germline. The CDR3 sequence is CATSDSQGSVYNEQFF. CDR3 bases: TGTGCCACCAGTGATTCCCAGGGAAGTGTGTACAATGAGCAGTTCTTC.

This clonotype was counted at least ten times. The chain links TRBV30 to TRBJ2-5, with unresolved D. V lost 0 bases and J lost 5, with 10 bases in between. The CDR3 sequence is 13 residues long. Germline V lookup: CDR1 GTSNPN, CDR2 SVGIG (reference sequence). Written as DNA, the CDR3 is TGTGCCTGGAGTGTATTGGGTCGGGAGACCCAGTACTTC. Protein: CAWSVLGRETQYF. Combining the CDR3 with reference TRBV30 and TRBJ2-5 gives the whole variable domain SQTIHQWPATLVQPVGSPLSLECTVEGTSNPNLYWYRQAAGRGLQLLFYSVGIGQISSEVPQNLSASRPQDRQFILSSKKLLLSDSGFYLCAWSVLGRETQYFGPGTRLLVL.

This clonotype showed up just a few times. The chain uses TRBV2 and TRBJ1-1, with D perhaps TRBD1 (5 bases). The germline gives CDR1 SNHLY, CDR2 FYNNEI. The V end was cut by 6 bases, the J end by 1 base, with 12 bases between. This CDR3 region has 14 residues. CDR3 amino acids: CASRSTVQNTEAFF. CDR3 DNA sequence: TGTGCCAGCAGATCGACAGTACAGAACACTGAAGCTTTCTTT. Looking up the rest from reference TRBV2 and TRBJ1-1 gives the full variable domain: EPEVTQTPSHQVTQMGQEVILRCVPISNHLYFYWYRQILGQKVEFLVSFYNNEISEKSEIFDDQFSVERPDGSNFTLKIRSTKLEDSAMYFCASRSTVQNTEAFFGQGTRLTVV.

This clonotype has just a few counts. The chain couples TRBV30 to TRBJ2-3; D might be TRBD1 or TRBD2, each matching 5 bases. Germline CDR1 is GTSNPN and CDR2 is SVGIG (reference sequence). The CDR3 sequence is 15 residues long. The V end lost 1 base, the J end lost 10 bases, and 21 bases lay between the germline ends. The CDR3 sequence is CAWSDLQALRDPQYF. The CDR3 DNA follows: TGTGCCTGGAGTGACCTTCAAGCCCTGAGGGACCCGCAGTATTTT. Filled out from reference TRBV30 and TRBJ2-3, the complete variable domain reads SQTIHQWPATLVQPVGSPLSLECTVEGTSNPNLYWYRQAAGRGLQLLFYSVGIGQISSEVPQNLSASRPQDRQFILSSKKLLLSDSGFYLCAWSDLQALRDPQYFGPGTRLTVL.

The V gene is TRBV2, the J gene TRBJ2-7; no clear D gene. Trimming cost V 4 bases and J 2 bases, with 6 bases left between them. Looked up from germline, CDR1 is SNHLY and CDR2 is FYNNEI. The CDR3 runs to 12 residues. The CDR3 DNA sequence: TGTGCCAGCAGTGTCGTTACCTACGAGCAGTACTTC. The encoded protein is CASSVVTYEQYF. Full variable domain (remainder filled in from reference TRBV2 and TRBJ2-7): EPEVTQTPSHQVTQMGQEVILRCVPISNHLYFYWYRQILGQKVEFLVSFYNNEISEKSEIFDDQFSVERPDGSNFTLKIRSTKLEDSAMYFCASSVVTYEQYFGPGTRLTVT.

This clonotype has just a few counts. The rearrangement joins TRBV18 to TRBJ2-5; D ambiguous. V gave up 2 bases and J gave up 11 bases, with 15 bases separating them. The CDR3 runs 13 residues. The germline gives CDR1 KGHSH, CDR2 LQKENI. The CDR3 protein is CASSPGRDNEQYF. The CDR3 DNA reads as TGTGCCAGCTCACCAGGCAGAGACAATGAGCAGTACTTC. The variable domain in full, completed from reference TRBV18 and TRBJ2-5, reads NAGVMQNPRHLVRRRGQEARLRCSPMKGHSHVYWYRQLPEEGLKFMVYLQKENIIDESGMPKERFSAEFPKEGPSILRIQQVVRGDSAAYFCASSPGRDNEQYFGPGTRLLVL.

A note on this clonotype: A much larger clone is a single base away; this may be a read error. The rearrangement uses TRBV20-1 and TRBJ1-2, with a weak D call TRBD1 (5 bases). Trimming removed 5 bases at V and 4 bases at J, with 20 bases between. The CDR3 spans 15 residues. Per the germline V gene, CDR1 is DFQATT and CDR2 is SNEGSKA (reference sequence). The CDR3 reads CSAEPRDGMSYGYTF. The DNA of the CDR3 is TGCAGTGCTGAGCCCCGGGACGGAATGAGCTATGGCTACACCTTC.

The rearrangement links TRBV7-6 to TRBJ2-3, with 7 bases aligning to TRBD1. The CDR3 has 14 residues. V was clipped by 5 bases and J by 6 bases; unmatched bases: 8. The germline gives CDR1 SGHVS, CDR2 FNYEAQ. Here the CDR3 DNA reads TGTGCCAGCAGCACCGGACAGGTTTCGGATACGCAGTATTTT. As protein: CASSTGQVSDTQYF.

The chain recombines TRBV6-6 with TRBJ2-7; 7 nucleotides agree with TRBD2. Unmatched junction bases numbered 6, after V lost 0 bases and J lost 7 bases. CDR1 and CDR2 from the germline V gene are MNHNY and SVGAGI (reference sequence). The CDR3 loop spans 14 amino acids. The DNA for the CDR3 is TGTGCCAGCAGTTACTCCCCAGGGAGGGATGAGCAGTACTTC. It codes for CASSYSPGRDEQYF.

This clonotype has a count of ten or more. The rearrangement joins TRBV12-3 or TRBV12-4 to TRBJ1-6; TRBD1 is a possible D gene (5 bases). The length of the CDR3 is 13 residues. Deletions cut 6 bases from V and 7 bases from J, with 10 bases between. In DNA, the CDR3 is TGTGCCAGCAGACCCGACAGAAATTCACCCCTCCACTTT. Residues: CASRPDRNSPLHF.

This clonotype showed up just a few times. The J gene is TRBJ2-1, the V gene TRBV9, with a weak D call TRBD1 (6 bases). The ends were cut back, 3 bases at V and 7 bases at J, with 17 bases in the middle. The CDR3 is made up of 15 amino acids. Germline V CDR1 and CDR2: SGDLS, YYNGEE. The CDR3 nucleotides read TGTGCCAGCAGCGAGAGCGTGGGGGCTGGTAATGAGCAGTTCTTC. It codes for CASSESVGAGNEQFF.

Ten or more counts support this clonotype. The gene calls are TRBV7-2 and TRBJ2-1, with D possibly called TRBD1 or TRBD2 (5 bases each). Germline V lookup: CDR1 SGHTA, CDR2 FQGNSA. The CDR3 totals 15 residues. Trimming shortened V by 1 base and J by 6 bases, and 13 bases separated the two germline ends. CDR3 nucleotide sequence: TGTGCCAGCAGCTTAGGCCCGGGGCCGCGCAATGAGCAGTTCTTC. Translating it yields CASSLGPGPRNEQFF.

A few counts support this clonotype. V is TRBV6-2 or TRBV6-3 and J is TRBJ2-7; the D gene is possibly TRBD1 (7 bases). CDR1 is MNHEY and CDR2 is SVGEGT in the germline V gene. The CDR3 is 15 amino acids. The V gene lost 6 bases and the J gene lost 0 bases, with 15 bases spanning the gap. Here the CDR3 reads CASSLGGQPSYEQYF. In DNA, the CDR3 is TGTGCCAGCAGCCTGGGGGGACAGCCCTCCTACGAGCAGTACTTC.

Only a few counts were recorded for this clonotype. The V gene is TRBV4-3, the J gene TRBJ1-1; D remains unclear. Germline assignment: CDR1 LGHNA and CDR2 YSLEER. V shed 1 base and J shed 0 bases, with 9 bases lying between them. This CDR3 region has 15 residues. The CDR3 is CASSQVHTMNTEAFF. For the CDR3, the DNA is TGCGCCAGCAGCCAAGTACATACCATGAACACTGAAGCTTTCTTT.

In this sample, this clonotype turned up many times. This sequence joins TRBV14 and TRBJ2-3, with D tentatively TRBD1 (5 bases). The V end was cut by 4 bases, the J end by 6 bases, with 23 bases between. The length of the CDR3 is 17 residues. Germline-derived CDR1 and CDR2 are SGHDN and FVKESK. CDR3: CASSPSSGSPRLDTQYF. CDR3 bases: TGTGCCAGCAGCCCCTCGTCAGGGTCCCCTCGGTTGGATACGCAGTATTTT.

This clonotype was detected many times. The chain links TRBV29-1 to TRBJ1-5; D is possibly TRBD1 (5 bases). CDR1 SQVTM and CDR2 ANQGSEA come from the germline V gene. V shed 4 bases and J shed 5 bases, with 9 bases lying between them. The CDR3 length is 12 residues. The CDR3, as DNA: TGCAGCGTTGCCCAGGGAGATCAGCCCCAGCATTTT. Its translation is CSVAQGDQPQHF.

This rearrangement joins TRBV7-2 to TRBJ2-5; possible D gene TRBD1, 6 bases. With the DNA end fitting TRBJ2-4 better, the J assignment may be wrong. CDR1 and CDR2 (germline): SGHTA, FQGNSA. The CDR3 is made up of 15 amino acids. CDR3 region: CASSLGWQGLDIQYF. CDR3 bases: TGTGCCAGCAGCTTAGGGTGGCAGGGGCTGGACATTCAGTACTTC.

Regarding this clonotype: Given a much more abundant clone one base away, this may be a read error. J is TRBJ2-5 and V is TRBV5-1, with D maybe TRBD2 (6 bases). Trimming stripped 3 bases from V and 11 bases from J, with 20 bases between. The CDR3 contains 14 residues. Germline loops: CDR1 SGHRS, CDR2 YFSETQ. The CDR3 DNA reads as TGCGCCAGCAGCTGGGGGACGGAGGGGAATGAGCAGTACTTC. This sequence encodes CASSWGTEGNEQYF.

As to this clonotype: A much larger clonotype is one base distant, so this may be a read error. The V and J genes are TRBV30 and TRBJ2-5, with D unclear. Germline V gives CDR1 GTSNPN, CDR2 SVGIG (reference sequence). There are 13 residues in the CDR3. Deletions cut 0 bases from V and 5 bases from J, with 10 bases between. This CDR3 reads CAWSVSGRETQYF. The DNA for the CDR3 is TGTGCCTGGAGTGTATCGGGTCGGGAGACCCAGTACTTC.